Listed below are T cell receptor beta chains from one sample, sequenced in a study of CD8+ T cells in alopecia areata. Assay: immunoSEQ multiplex PCR; the TCRdb copy retains only in-frame clones and omits some. Here the sample spans some 190,000 clones, approximately 72% being singletons. The material sequenced was CD4+ T cells sorted from blood, taken at week 44, from a patient treated with tofacitinib. The origin of the receptors is a human donor with alopecia areata. Both conserved end residues are part of each CDR3. D genes are given only for firm matches. Clone size is stated in some rows and not others, as once, few, many or a class when expanded.

J gene,D gene,clone size,CDR3 length,V gene,CDR3 DNA,CDR3 protein
TRBJ1-1,-,-,12,TRBV9,TGTGCCAGCAGAAATTTCGTTGGGGAAGCTTTCTTT,CASRNFVGEAFF
TRBJ2-2,-,-,14,TRBV4-2,TGTGCCAGCAGCCAGGGGGCGAACACCGGGGAGCTGTTTTTT,CASSQGANTGELFF
TRBJ1-2,-,-,12,TRBV2,TGTGCCGCGGGGGGAACTAACTATGGCTACACCTTC,CAAGGTNYGYTF
TRBJ1-1,TRBD1,-,14,TRBV5-1,TGCGCCAGCACCTTAGGGGGCTCAGAAACGGAAGCTTTCTTT,CASTLGGSETEAFF
TRBJ2-1,-,-,17,TRBV2,TGTGCCAGCAGTGAAGCGTTCAGGAGCGGTTACTACAATGAGCAGTTCTTC,CASSEAFRSGYYNEQFF
TRBJ2-3,-,-,11,TRBV29-1,TGCAGCGGCCTTAGCACAGATACGCAGTATTTT,CSGLSTDTQYF
TRBJ1-6,TRBD1,-,14,TRBV4-3,TGCGCCAGCAGCCAGGCAGGGGGAGGGTCACCCCTCCACTTT,CASSQAGGGSPLHF
TRBJ2-3,TRBD1,few,13,TRBV29-1,TGCAGCGCCGAGGGGGCCCTCACAGATACGCAGTATTTT,CSAEGALTDTQYF
TRBJ2-2,-,-,14,TRBV5-5,TGTGCCAGCAGCTTTCCTTCTGGCACCGGGGAGCTGTTTTTT,CASSFPSGTGELFF
TRBJ2-7,-,-,12,TRBV29-1,TGCAGCGTTGACAGGGGTGGCAACGAGCAGTACTTC,CSVDRGGNEQYF
TRBJ2-7,TRBD1,few,12,TRBV29-1,TGCAGCGTTGGGACAGGGACCTACGAGCAGTACTTC,CSVGTGTYEQYF
TRBJ2-5,TRBD2,-,15,TRBV19,TGTGCCAGTAGTCAATTACTAGCGGCACAAGAGACCCAGTACTTC,CASSQLLAAQETQYF
TRBJ2-1,TRBD2,-,18,TRBV11-1,TGTGCCAGCAGCCGCGCGCGGGGGATTACTAGTTTCTACAATGAGCAGTTCTTC,CASSRARGITSFYNEQFF
TRBJ1-1,-,few,13,TRBV29-1,TGCAGCGTCGAGCCGGCAGGGAACACTGAAGCTTTCTTT,CSVEPAGNTEAFF
TRBJ1-5,TRBD1,-,14,TRBV6-5,TGTGCCAGCAGTGAGACAGGGTTCAATCAGCCCCAGCATTTT,CASSETGFNQPQHF
TRBJ2-5,TRBD1,-,15,TRBV5-1,TGCGCCAGCAGCCGTAACTCAGGGGGCCGTGAGACCCAGTACTTC,CASSRNSGGRETQYF
TRBJ2-1,TRBD2,-,15,TRBV2,TGTGCCAGCACCTTCGGGACTAGCGGGGGGTATGAGCAGTTCTTC,CASTFGTSGGYEQFF
TRBJ2-3,-,few,13,TRBV7-6,TGTGCCAGCAGCTTAGCGAGGCGGCGGTCGCAGTATTTT,CASSLARRRSQYF
TRBJ1-5,-,-,13,TRBV30,TGTGCCTGGAGTGGGACGGACAATCAGCCCCAGCATTTT,CAWSGTDNQPQHF
TRBJ1-5,-,-,14,TRBV29-1,TGCAGCGTTGGTGGCAGTAATAGCAATCAGCCCCAGCATTTT,CSVGGSNSNQPQHF
TRBJ2-3,-,-,13,TRBV10-1,TGCGCCAGCAGTGACCTTCCCACAGATACGCAGTATTTT,CASSDLPTDTQYF
TRBJ2-7,TRBD1,few,14,TRBV7-2,TGTGCCAGCAGCTCCGGTCGACAGGGGTACGAGCAGTACTTC,CASSSGRQGYEQYF